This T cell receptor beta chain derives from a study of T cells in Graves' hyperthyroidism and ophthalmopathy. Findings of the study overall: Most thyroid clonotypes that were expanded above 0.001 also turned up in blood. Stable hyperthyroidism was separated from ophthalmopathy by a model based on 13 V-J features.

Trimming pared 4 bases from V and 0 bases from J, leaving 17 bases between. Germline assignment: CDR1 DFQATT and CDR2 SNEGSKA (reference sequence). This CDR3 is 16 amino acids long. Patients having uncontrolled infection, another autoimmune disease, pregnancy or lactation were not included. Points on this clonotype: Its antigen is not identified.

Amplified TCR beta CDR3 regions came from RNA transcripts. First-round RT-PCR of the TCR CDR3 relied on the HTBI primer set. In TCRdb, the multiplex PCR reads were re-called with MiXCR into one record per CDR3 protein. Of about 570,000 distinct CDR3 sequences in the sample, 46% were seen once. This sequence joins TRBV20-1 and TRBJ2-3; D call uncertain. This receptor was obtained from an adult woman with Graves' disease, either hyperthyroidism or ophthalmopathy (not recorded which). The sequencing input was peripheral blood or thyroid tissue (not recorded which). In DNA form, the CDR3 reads TGCAGTGCTACATATCCCACAGTGTTGAGCACAGATACGCAGTATTTT. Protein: CSATYPTVLSTDTQYF.